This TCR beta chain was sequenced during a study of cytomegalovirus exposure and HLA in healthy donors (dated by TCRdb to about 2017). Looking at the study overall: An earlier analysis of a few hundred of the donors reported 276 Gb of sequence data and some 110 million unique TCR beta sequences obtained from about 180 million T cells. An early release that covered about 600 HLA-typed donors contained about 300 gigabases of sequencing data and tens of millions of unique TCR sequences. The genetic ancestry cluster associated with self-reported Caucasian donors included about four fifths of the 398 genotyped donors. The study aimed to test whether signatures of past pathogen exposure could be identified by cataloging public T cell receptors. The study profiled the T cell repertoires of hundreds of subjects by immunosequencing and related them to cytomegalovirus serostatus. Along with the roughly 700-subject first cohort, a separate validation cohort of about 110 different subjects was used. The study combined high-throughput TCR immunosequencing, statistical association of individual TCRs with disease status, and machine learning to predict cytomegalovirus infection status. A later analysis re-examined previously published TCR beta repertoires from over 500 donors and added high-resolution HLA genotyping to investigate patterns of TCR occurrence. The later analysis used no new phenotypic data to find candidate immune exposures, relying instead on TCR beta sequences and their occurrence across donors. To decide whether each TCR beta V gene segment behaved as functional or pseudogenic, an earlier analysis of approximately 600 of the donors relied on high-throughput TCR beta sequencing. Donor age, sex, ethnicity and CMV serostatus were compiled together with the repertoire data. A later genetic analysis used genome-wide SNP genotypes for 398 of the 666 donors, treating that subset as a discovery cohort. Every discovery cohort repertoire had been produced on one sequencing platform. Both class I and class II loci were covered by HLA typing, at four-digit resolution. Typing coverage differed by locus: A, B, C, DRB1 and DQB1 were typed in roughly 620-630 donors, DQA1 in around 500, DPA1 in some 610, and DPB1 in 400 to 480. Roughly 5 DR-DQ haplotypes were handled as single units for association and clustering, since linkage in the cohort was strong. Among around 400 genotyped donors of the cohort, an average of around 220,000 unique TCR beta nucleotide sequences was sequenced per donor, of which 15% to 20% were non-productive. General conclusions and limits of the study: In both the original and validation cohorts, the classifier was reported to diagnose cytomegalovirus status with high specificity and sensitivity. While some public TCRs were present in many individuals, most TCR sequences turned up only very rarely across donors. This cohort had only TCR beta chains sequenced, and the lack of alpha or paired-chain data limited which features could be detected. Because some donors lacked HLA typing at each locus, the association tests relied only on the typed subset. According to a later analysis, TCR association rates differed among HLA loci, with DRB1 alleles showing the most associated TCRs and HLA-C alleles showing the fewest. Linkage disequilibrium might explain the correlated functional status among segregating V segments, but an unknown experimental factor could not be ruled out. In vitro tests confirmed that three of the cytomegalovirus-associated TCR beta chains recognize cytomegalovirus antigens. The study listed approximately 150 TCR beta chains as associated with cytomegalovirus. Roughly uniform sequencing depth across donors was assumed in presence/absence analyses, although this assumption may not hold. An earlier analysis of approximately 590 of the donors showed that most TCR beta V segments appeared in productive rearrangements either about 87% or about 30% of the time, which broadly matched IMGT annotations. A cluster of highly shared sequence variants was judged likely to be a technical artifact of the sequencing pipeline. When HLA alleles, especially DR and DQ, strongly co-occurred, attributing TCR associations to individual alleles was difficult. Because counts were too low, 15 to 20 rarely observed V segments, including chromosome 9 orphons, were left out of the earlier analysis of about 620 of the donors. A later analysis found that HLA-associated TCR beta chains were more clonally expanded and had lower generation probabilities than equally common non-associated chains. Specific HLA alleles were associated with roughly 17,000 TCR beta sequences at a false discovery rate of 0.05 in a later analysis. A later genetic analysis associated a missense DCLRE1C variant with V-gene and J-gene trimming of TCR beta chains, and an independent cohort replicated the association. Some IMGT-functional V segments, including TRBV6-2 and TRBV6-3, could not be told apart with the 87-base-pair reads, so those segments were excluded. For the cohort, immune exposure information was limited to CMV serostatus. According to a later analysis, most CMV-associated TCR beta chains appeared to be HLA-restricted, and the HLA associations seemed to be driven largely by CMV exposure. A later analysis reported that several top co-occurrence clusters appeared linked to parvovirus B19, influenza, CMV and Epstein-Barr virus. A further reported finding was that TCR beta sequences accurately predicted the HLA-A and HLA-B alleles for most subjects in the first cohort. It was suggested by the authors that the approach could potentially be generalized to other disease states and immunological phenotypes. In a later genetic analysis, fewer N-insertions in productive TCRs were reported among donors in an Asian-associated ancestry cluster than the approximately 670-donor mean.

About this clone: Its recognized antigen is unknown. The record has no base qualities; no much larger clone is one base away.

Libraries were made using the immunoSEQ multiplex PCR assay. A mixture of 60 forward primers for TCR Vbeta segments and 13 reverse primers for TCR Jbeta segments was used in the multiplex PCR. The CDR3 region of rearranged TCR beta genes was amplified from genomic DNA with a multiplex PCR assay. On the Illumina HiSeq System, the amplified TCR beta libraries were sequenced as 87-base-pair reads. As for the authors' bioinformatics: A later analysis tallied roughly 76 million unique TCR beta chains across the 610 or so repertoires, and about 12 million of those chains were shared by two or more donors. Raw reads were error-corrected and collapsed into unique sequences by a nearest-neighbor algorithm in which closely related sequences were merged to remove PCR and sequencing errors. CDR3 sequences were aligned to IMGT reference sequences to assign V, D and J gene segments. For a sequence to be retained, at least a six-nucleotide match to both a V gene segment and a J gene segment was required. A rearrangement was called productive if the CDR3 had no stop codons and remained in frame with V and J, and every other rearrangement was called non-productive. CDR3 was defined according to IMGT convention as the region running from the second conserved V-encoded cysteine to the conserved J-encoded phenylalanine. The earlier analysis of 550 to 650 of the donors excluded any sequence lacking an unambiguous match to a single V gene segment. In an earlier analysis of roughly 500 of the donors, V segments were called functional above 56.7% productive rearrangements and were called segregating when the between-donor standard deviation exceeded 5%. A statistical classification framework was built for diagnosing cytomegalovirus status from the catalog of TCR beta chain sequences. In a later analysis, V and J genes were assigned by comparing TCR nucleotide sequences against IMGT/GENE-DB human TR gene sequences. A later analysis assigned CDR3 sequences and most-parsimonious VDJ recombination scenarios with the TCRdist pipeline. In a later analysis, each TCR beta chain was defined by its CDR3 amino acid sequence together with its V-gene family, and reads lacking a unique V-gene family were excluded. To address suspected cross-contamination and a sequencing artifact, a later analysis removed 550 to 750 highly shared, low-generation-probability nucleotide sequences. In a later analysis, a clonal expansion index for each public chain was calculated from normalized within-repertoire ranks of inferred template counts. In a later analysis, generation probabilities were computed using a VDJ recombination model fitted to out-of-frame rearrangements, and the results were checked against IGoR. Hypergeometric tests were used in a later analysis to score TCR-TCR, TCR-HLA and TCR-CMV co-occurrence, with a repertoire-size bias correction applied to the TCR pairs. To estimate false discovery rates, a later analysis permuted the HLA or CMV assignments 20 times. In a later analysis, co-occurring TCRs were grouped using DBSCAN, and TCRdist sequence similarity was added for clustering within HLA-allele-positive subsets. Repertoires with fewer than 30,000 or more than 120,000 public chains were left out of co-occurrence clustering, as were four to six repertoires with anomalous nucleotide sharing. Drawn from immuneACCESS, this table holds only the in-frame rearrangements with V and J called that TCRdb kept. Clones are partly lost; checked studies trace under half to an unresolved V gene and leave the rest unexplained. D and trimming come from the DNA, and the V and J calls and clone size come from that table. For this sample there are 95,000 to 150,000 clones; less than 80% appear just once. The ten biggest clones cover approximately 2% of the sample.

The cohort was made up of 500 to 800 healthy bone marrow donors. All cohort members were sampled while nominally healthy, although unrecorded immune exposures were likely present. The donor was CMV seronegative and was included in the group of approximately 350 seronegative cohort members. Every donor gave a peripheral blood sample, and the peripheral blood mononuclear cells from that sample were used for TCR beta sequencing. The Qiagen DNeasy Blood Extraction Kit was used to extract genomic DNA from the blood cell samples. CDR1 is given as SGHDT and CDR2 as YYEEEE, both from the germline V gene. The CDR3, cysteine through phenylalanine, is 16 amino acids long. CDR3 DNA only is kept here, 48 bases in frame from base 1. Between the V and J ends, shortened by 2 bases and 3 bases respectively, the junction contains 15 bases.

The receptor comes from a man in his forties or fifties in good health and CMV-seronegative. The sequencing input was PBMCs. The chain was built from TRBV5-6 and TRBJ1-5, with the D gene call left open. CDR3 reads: CASSLAGGTINQPQHF. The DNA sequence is TGTGCCAGCAGCTTAGCGGGAGGCACAATCAATCAGCCCCAGCATTTT.